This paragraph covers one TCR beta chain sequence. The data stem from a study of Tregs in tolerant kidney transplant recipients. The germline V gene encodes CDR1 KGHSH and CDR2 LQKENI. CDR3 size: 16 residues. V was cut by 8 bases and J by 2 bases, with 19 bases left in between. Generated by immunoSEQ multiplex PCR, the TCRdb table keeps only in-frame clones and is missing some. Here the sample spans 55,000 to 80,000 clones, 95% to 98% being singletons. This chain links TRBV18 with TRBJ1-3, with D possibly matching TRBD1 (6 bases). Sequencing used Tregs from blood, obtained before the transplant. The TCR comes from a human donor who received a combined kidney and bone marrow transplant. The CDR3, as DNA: TGTGCCAGCGCCCCGAGGGCCCGGACAGCTGGAAACACCATATATTTT. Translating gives CASAPRARTAGNTIYF.